Listed below are T cell receptor beta chains from one sample, sequenced in a study of cytomegalovirus exposure and HLA in healthy donors. Here immunoSEQ multiplex PCR was the method, and the copy in TCRdb shows in-frame clones only, minus some. The sample gives about 190,000 clones, around 75% of which show up once; less than 2% is in the top ten. The sample comprised PBMCs. These receptors came from a young woman in good health and CMV-seronegative. Both conserved end residues are part of each CDR3. Each record gives: V gene, D gene, J gene, clone size, CDR3 DNA, CDR3 protein. A D gene is named only where the DNA matches it firmly. Expanded clones get a size class; other rows say once, few or many, or leave the size out.

v_gene: TRBV9
d_gene: NA
j_gene: TRBJ2-1
abundance: NA
CDR3nt: TGTGCCAGCAGCGTAGCTGGCGGGGTCTCCTACAATGAGCAGTTCTTC
CDR3aa: CASSVAGGVSYNEQFF

v_gene: TRBV15
d_gene: TRBD1
j_gene: TRBJ2-5
abundance: NA
CDR3nt: TGTGCCACCAGCAGAGATGGACAGGGGCGAGAGACCCAGTACTTC
CDR3aa: CATSRDGQGRETQYF

v_gene: TRBV2
d_gene: TRBD1
j_gene: TRBJ2-7
abundance: NA
CDR3nt: TGTGCCATGACAGGGGGCCTTCGCTACGAGCAGTACTTC
CDR3aa: CAMTGGLRYEQYF

v_gene: TRBV7-9
d_gene: TRBD1
j_gene: TRBJ2-7
abundance: NA
CDR3nt: TGTGCCAGCAGCTTGATGACAGGGGCAACCAACTACGAGCAGTACTTC
CDR3aa: CASSLMTGATNYEQYF

v_gene: TRBV19
d_gene: TRBD1
j_gene: TRBJ1-5
abundance: NA
CDR3nt: TGTGCCAGTAGTATAGGATCGGGACAGGGGGGGAGTCAGCCCCAGCATTTT
CDR3aa: CASSIGSGQGGSQPQHF

v_gene: TRBV29-1
d_gene: TRBD1
j_gene: TRBJ1-1
abundance: NA
CDR3nt: TGCAGCGTGGATACCCGGGACAGGGCCACTGAAGCTTTCTTT
CDR3aa: CSVDTRDRATEAFF

v_gene: TRBV7-9
d_gene: NA
j_gene: TRBJ1-2
abundance: few
CDR3nt: TGTGCCAGCAGCTCCCCCGGAGGGTCGGATGGCTACACCTTC
CDR3aa: CASSSPGGSDGYTF

v_gene: TRBV10-3
d_gene: TRBD2
j_gene: TRBJ2-1
abundance: NA
CDR3nt: TGTGCCATCGCTACCCTAGCGGGGGCGAATGAGCAGTTCTTC
CDR3aa: CAIATLAGANEQFF

v_gene: TRBV7-9
d_gene: TRBD2
j_gene: TRBJ2-7
abundance: NA
CDR3nt: TGTGCCAGCAGCCCGGGACTAGCGGGGGTCCGCTACGAGCAGTACTTC
CDR3aa: CASSPGLAGVRYEQYF

v_gene: TRBV2
d_gene: NA
j_gene: TRBJ1-2
abundance: NA
CDR3nt: TGTGCCAGCAGTGATCGGGGGGCGGGTGGCTACACCTTC
CDR3aa: CASSDRGAGGYTF

v_gene: TRBV6-1
d_gene: TRBD1
j_gene: TRBJ1-1
abundance: NA
CDR3nt: TGTGCCAGCAGCAGCCGGGACAGGGGTCACACTGAAGCTTTCTTT
CDR3aa: CASSSRDRGHTEAFF

v_gene: TRBV7-9
d_gene: NA
j_gene: TRBJ2-7
abundance: NA
CDR3nt: TGTGCCAGCAGTCCTAAAGCCTACGAGCAGTACTTC
CDR3aa: CASSPKAYEQYF

v_gene: TRBV5-1
d_gene: TRBD1
j_gene: TRBJ2-7
abundance: few
CDR3nt: TGCGCCAGCAAGGTACGGACAGGGGGAGACTACGAGCAGTACTTC
CDR3aa: CASKVRTGGDYEQYF

v_gene: TRBV9
d_gene: TRBD2
j_gene: TRBJ2-7
abundance: NA
CDR3nt: TGTGCCAGCAGCCTAGGACTAGCTCAATACGAGCAGTACTTC
CDR3aa: CASSLGLAQYEQYF

v_gene: TRBV6-1
d_gene: TRBD2
j_gene: TRBJ2-7
abundance: NA
CDR3nt: TGTGCCAGCAGTCGGAGCGGGACGATAAGCGACGAGCAGTACTTC
CDR3aa: CASSRSGTISDEQYF

v_gene: TRBV7-8
d_gene: TRBD2
j_gene: TRBJ2-3
abundance: once
CDR3nt: TGTGCCAGCAGCCGTCGGGGGGACCTCTCCATTAGCACAGATACGCAGTATTTT
CDR3aa: CASSRRGDLSISTDTQYF

v_gene: TRBV7-9
d_gene: NA
j_gene: TRBJ2-5
abundance: NA
CDR3nt: TGTGCCAGCAGCTCACCTCGGGAGAGGGAGACCCAGTACTTC
CDR3aa: CASSSPRERETQYF

v_gene: TRBV5-6
d_gene: NA
j_gene: TRBJ1-2
abundance: few
CDR3nt: TGTGCCAGCAGCCCGCGGGGGCTAGGTAACTATGGCTACACCTTC
CDR3aa: CASSPRGLGNYGYTF

v_gene: TRBV11-2
d_gene: NA
j_gene: TRBJ2-1
abundance: NA
CDR3nt: TGTGCCAACGGGCCGTTCGGGAGTGAGCAGTTCTTC
CDR3aa: CANGPFGSEQFF

v_gene: TRBV5-1
d_gene: TRBD1
j_gene: TRBJ1-1
abundance: few
CDR3nt: TGCGCCAGCACTCTTCCTACAGGGGGGTCCACTGAAGCTTTCTTT
CDR3aa: CASTLPTGGSTEAFF

v_gene: TRBV6-1
d_gene: TRBD1
j_gene: TRBJ2-7
abundance: NA
CDR3nt: TGTGCCAGCAGTGAAGCACAGGGGGAAATAGTGAAGTACTTC
CDR3aa: CASSEAQGEIVKYF

v_gene: TRBV7-2
d_gene: TRBD2
j_gene: TRBJ2-4
abundance: NA
CDR3nt: TGTGCCAGCAGCTCCCCCGCCCGACTAGCGGGAGTCGGCAAAAACATTCAGTACTTC
CDR3aa: CASSSPARLAGVGKNIQYF